This T cell receptor beta chain stems from a study of T cells in localized non-small cell lung cancer. General study findings and limits: Sequencing covered just one tumor region, so heterogeneity cannot be ruled out.

Only in-frame clones appear in the TCRdb table, and some are missing; sequencing was by immunoSEQ multiplex PCR. The sample contains fewer than 5,000 clones, about 42% of which appear only once. There are 14 residues in the CDR3. Only a few counts were recorded for this clone. What it binds is unknown. Source: lung tumor tissue, taken before any cancer treatment. The TCR comes from a woman between 35 and 75 years old with stage I lung adenocarcinoma. The V call is TRBV7-5, the J call TRBJ1-1; TRBD1, the table's D call, was not compared with the DNA. TRBV7-5 represents a pseudogene. As DNA, the CDR3 is TGTGCCAGCAGCTTGGGCAGGGGGAGGACTGAAGCTTTCTTT. Residues: CASSLGRGRTEAFF.